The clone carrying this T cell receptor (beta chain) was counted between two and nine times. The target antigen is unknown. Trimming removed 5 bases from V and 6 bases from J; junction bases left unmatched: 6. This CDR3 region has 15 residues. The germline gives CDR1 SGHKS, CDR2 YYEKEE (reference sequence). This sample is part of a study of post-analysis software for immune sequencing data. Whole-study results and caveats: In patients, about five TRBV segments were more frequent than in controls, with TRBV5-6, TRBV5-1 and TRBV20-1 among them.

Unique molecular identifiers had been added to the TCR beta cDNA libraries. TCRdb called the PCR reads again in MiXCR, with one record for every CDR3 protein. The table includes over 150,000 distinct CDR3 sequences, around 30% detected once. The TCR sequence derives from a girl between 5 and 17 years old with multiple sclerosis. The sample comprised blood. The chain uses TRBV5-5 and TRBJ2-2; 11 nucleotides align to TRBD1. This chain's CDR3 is CASSSGQGASGELFF. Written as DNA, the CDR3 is TGTGCCAGCAGTTCAGGACAGGGGGCCTCCGGGGAGCTGTTTTTT.